The 21 T cell receptor beta chains below all came from one sample that was sequenced in a study of blood T cells in healthy people across ages. It was with a sample-barcoded 5' primer and a J-beta primer mix that a second PCR of about 6 to 12 cycles was run. Each CDR3 protein gets one entry after TCRdb re-called the 5' RACE reads with MiXCR. This table has 700,000 or so distinct CDR3 sequences, about 20% appearing once. The sequenced sample consisted of blood. These receptors were taken from a man aged 70 or older in good health.

The rearrangement joins TRBV7-2 to TRBJ1-5; no firm D call. The V end lost 5 bases, the J end lost 3 bases, and 14 bases lay between the germline ends. Germline CDR1 reads SGHTA; CDR2 reads FQGNSA. The length of the CDR3 is 15 residues. CDR3 sequence: CASSIEQSFNQPQHF. The CDR3 nucleotides read TGTGCCAGCAGCATAGAGCAGAGTTTCAATCAGCCCCAGCATTTT.

There are many counts of this clonotype. The chain is built from TRBV5-6 and TRBJ2-1, with 8 bases fitting TRBD2. The CDR3 is made up of 14 amino acids. The V segment lost 3 bases and the J segment 1 base; nucleotides outside the gene matches: 0. In germline, CDR1 is SGHDT, CDR2 YYEEEE. The CDR3 sequence is CASSSGGSYNEQFF. CDR3 coding DNA: TGTGCCAGCAGCTCGGGGGGGTCCTACAATGAGCAGTTCTTC.

The chain has TRBV19 and TRBJ1-1; tentatively, D is TRBD1 (5 bases). Germline values: CDR1 LNHDA, CDR2 SQIVND (reference sequence). This CDR3 comprises 15 residues. Between the trimmed V and J ends, which lost 3 bases and 5 bases, there was a span of 16 bases. DNA for the CDR3: TGTGCCAGTAGTATCACGGGGGGACTGGGAACTGAAGCTTTCTTT. It codes for CASSITGGLGTEAFF.

CDR3: CASSLGWRQGLSGYTF. Here the CDR3 DNA reads TGTGCCAGCAGCTTGGGGTGGAGACAGGGATTGTCTGGCTACACCTTC. This chain joins TRBV5-8 and TRBJ1-2; 7 nucleotides agree with TRBD1. Germline V gene data show CDR1 as SGHTS and CDR2 as YDEGEE. Trimming at V came to 0 bases and at J to 7 bases, leaving 12 bases not matched to a gene. This CDR3 is 16 amino acids long.

The V gene is TRBV5-5, the J gene TRBJ2-1; 11 positions agree with TRBD2. The CDR3 is 15 residues long. The V segment lost 3 bases and the J segment 7 bases; nucleotides outside the gene matches: 6. Germline assignment: CDR1 SGHKS and CDR2 YYEKEE (reference sequence). CDR3 region: CASSWSGTSGNEQFF. CDR3 bases: TGTGCCAGCAGCTGGTCCGGGACTAGCGGAAATGAGCAGTTCTTC. The entire variable domain, with the rest obtained from reference TRBV5-5 and TRBJ2-1, is as follows: DAGVTQSPTHLIKTRGQQVTLRCSPISGHKSVSWYQQVLGQGPQFIFQYYEKEERGRGNFPDRFSARQFPNYSSELNVNALLLGDSALYLCASSWSGTSGNEQFFGPGTRLTVL.

This clonotype was seen only a few times. The chain employs TRBV20-1 and TRBJ1-2; 9 positions match TRBD1. The germline CDR1 and CDR2 sequences are DFQATT and SNEGSKA (reference sequence). The length of the CDR3 is 16 residues. V gave up 5 bases and J gave up 2 bases; unmatched junction bases: 12. The CDR3 nucleotides are TGCAGTGCTCGTACTCCGACCGGGACAGGGAACTATGGCTACACCTTC. It specifies CSARTPTGTGNYGYTF.

The sample holds a few counts of this clonotype. This chain's CDR3 is CASSFRTGGFYEQYF. The CDR3 DNA is TGTGCCAGCAGCTTTCGGACAGGGGGATTCTACGAGCAGTACTTC. The rearrangement links TRBV7-2 to TRBJ2-7; 10 nucleotides agree with TRBD1. The germline gives CDR1 SGHTA, CDR2 FQGNSA. The CDR3 runs 15 residues. Unmatched junction bases numbered 5, after V lost 3 bases and J lost 3 bases.

This chain joins TRBV27 and TRBJ2-1; TRBD1 matches at 9 bases. The J call is doubtful: the DNA matches TRBJ2-7 better. Germline CDR1 is MNHEY and CDR2 is SMNVEV (reference sequence). The CDR3 runs to 18 residues. The CDR3 sequence: CASSLISSGQGFSYEQYF. The CDR3, as DNA: TGTGCCAGCAGTTTAATCAGCTCGGGACAGGGCTTCTCCTACGAGCAGTACTTC.

The chain carries TRBV5-6 and TRBJ2-7; TRBD1 is a possible D gene (6 bases). The closer fit of TRBJ2-1 to the DNA end suggests the J call may be wrong. The CDR3 loop spans 14 amino acids. Germline assignment: CDR1 SGHDT and CDR2 YYEEEE. In DNA, the CDR3 is TGTGCCAGCAGCGGTGGGGGCTCAGCGAATGAGCAGTTCTTC. It is translated as CASSGGGSANEQFF.

The rearrangement uses TRBV5-1 and TRBJ2-1, with D tentatively TRBD2 (5 bases). This CDR3 region has 15 residues. Germline CDR1 and CDR2: SGHRS and YFSETQ. Trimming shortened V by 4 bases and J by 2 bases, and 13 bases separated the two germline ends. CDR3 region: CASSIPREAYNEQFF. The CDR3 bases are TGCGCCAGCAGCATCCCCCGGGAAGCCTACAATGAGCAGTTCTTC.

This clonotype was counted between two and nine times. The gene calls are TRBV4-1 and TRBJ1-1; D remains unclear. Trimming left V 4 bases short and J 0 bases short, with 21 bases between. Germline CDR1 reads MGHRA; CDR2 reads YSYEKL. The CDR3 sequence is 18 residues long. The CDR3 sequence: CASSPGRASVPLNTEAFF. The CDR3, as DNA: TGCGCCAGCAGCCCCGGAAGGGCCTCCGTACCCTTGAACACTGAAGCTTTCTTT.

This clonotype was found many times. The chain couples TRBV19 to TRBJ2-5, with 7 bases that match TRBD2. Germline CDR1 and CDR2: LNHDA and SQIVND (reference sequence). The trim removed 5 bases at V and 3 bases at J, leaving 6 bases unmatched. The CDR3 has 14 amino acids. Here the CDR3 DNA reads TGTGCCAGTAGTCCGGGACTACGAAAAGAGACCCAGTACTTC. This translates into CASSPGLRKETQYF. The full variable domain, rest sourced from reference TRBV19 and TRBJ2-5, is DGGITQSPKYLFRKEGQNVTLSCEQNLNHDAMYWYRQDPGQGLRLIYYSQIVNDFQKGDIAEGYSVSREKKESFPLTVTSAQKNPTAFYLCASSPGLRKETQYFGPGTRLLVL.

The rearrangement links TRBV13 to TRBJ2-3; 7 bases fit TRBD2. This CDR3 comprises 15 residues. From germline, CDR1 is PRHDT and CDR2 FYEKMQ (reference sequence). V shed 2 bases, J shed 2 bases, and the junction held 4 bases outside the gene matches. CDR3 DNA: TGTGCCAGCAGCTTAAGGGCGGGGGTCACAGATACGCAGTATTTT. It encodes CASSLRAGVTDTQYF.

The chain employs TRBV29-1 and TRBJ1-2, with 9 bases aligning to TRBD1. Looked up from germline, CDR1 is SQVTM and CDR2 is ANQGSEA. The V gene end was trimmed by 5 bases and the J gene end by 2 bases; junction bases not matched to a gene: 12. The CDR3 is 16 amino acids. As DNA, the CDR3 is TGCAGCGTTAGCCAAGGCGGACAGGGGTACAACTATGGCTACACCTTC. Encoded protein: CSVSQGGQGYNYGYTF.

Concerning this clonotype: The junction shows a germline mismatch at one end, possibly a read error. The V gene is TRBV10-2, the J gene TRBJ2-1; D gene unclear. The germline CDR1 and CDR2 sequences are WSHSY and SAAADI. The CDR3 runs 12 residues. The CDR3 here is CAGSLRYNEQFF. The CDR3 region has the DNA TGCGCCGGCAGTCTCCGCTACAATGAGCAGTTCTTC.

This clonotype turned up a few times. The chain combines TRBV5-1 with TRBJ2-5, with 8 positions matching TRBD1. Near its end, the DNA agrees better with TRBJ2-7, so the J call may be wrong. This CDR3 comprises 13 residues. Germline values: CDR1 SGHRS, CDR2 YFSETQ. The CDR3 coding sequence is TGCGCCAGCAGCTGGACAGGGCAGGGCGAGCAGTACTTC. Its protein is CASSWTGQGEQYF.

The CDR3: CAISASTRVADTQYF. The CDR3 DNA reads as TGTGCCATCAGTGCCTCAACCAGGGTTGCTGATACGCAGTATTTT. The chain recombines TRBV10-3 with TRBJ2-3; D is perhaps TRBD1 (5 bases). The ends were cut back, 4 bases at V and 6 bases at J, with 17 bases in the middle. The CDR3 contains 15 residues. Germline lookup yields CDR1 ENHRY and CDR2 SYGVKD.

This clonotype was counted ten times or more. This chain connects TRBV3-1 to TRBJ1-1; D is ambiguous. The V and J ends lost 3 bases and 6 bases respectively, with 5 bases between them. This CDR3 has 11 amino acids. The V gene's germline CDR1 is LGHDT and CDR2 YNNKEL (reference sequence). CDR3 residues: CASSHIAEAFF. The CDR3 region has the DNA TGTGCCAGCAGCCATATAGCTGAAGCTTTCTTT.

This chain links TRBV6-1 with TRBJ2-1, with TRBD1 matching over 7 bases. The CDR3 consists of 16 residues. Germline V gene lookup returns CDR1 MNHNS and CDR2 SASEGT. J gave up 0 bases and V 6 bases, and 8 bases lay outside the gene matches. The CDR3 DNA follows: TGTGCCAGCAGATTGGGACAGCTTAGCTCCTACAATGAGCAGTTCTTC. Protein: CASRLGQLSSYNEQFF.

V gene TRBV29-1 combines with J gene TRBJ1-5; 8 bases line up with TRBD1. Per germline, CDR1 SQVTM and CDR2 ANQGSEA. The V and J ends lost 8 bases and 4 bases, in that order; junction bases with no gene match: 4. There are 12 residues in the CDR3. DNA of the CDR3: TGCAGCTTCCGGGACAGGAATCAGCCCCAGCATTTT. Protein product: CSFRDRNQPQHF.

This chain connects TRBV10-3 to TRBJ2-5, with D hard to call. CDR3 length: 17 amino acids. Germline V gives CDR1 ENHRY, CDR2 SYGVKD. Between the trimmed V and J ends, which lost 0 bases and 4 bases, there was a span of 18 bases. The CDR3: CAISESFPGDNGETQYF. CDR3 nucleotide sequence: TGTGCCATCAGTGAGTCGTTTCCCGGCGACAACGGAGAGACCCAGTACTTC.